This T cell receptor (beta chain) was documented in a study of blood T cell repertoires in COVID-19. At the level of the study: Researchers got acute and convalescent COVID-19 samples from the United States, Italy and Spain. T cells, B-cell-depleted T cells, or PBMCs supplied cDNA or gDNA.

Germline CDR1 LNHNV, CDR2 YYDKDF (reference sequence). Losses at the gene ends were 3 bases for V and 5 bases for J; bases not matched to a gene: 12. The CDR3 extends over 17 amino acids. How the authors handled the data: Reference gene primer amplification in the assay estimated nucleated cell counts. The table came from immunoSEQ multiplex PCR; TCRdb's copy has only in-frame clones and leaves some out. V, J and clone size were drawn from that table, and D and trimming were deduced from the DNA. The sample lists 200,000 to 300,000 clones; around nine tenths were seen once. The chain uses TRBV15 and TRBJ1-2; TRBD1 matches at 10 bases. Sequencing used peripheral blood. This TCR was sampled from an elderly man with acute or convalescent COVID-19. The CDR3 loop reads CATSRGGDRGVKYGYTF. The CDR3, as DNA: TGTGCCACCAGCAGGGGGGGGGACAGGGGAGTGAAGTATGGCTACACCTTC. Full variable domain (remainder filled in from reference TRBV15 and TRBJ1-2): DAMVIQNPRYQVTQFGKPVTLSCSQTLNHNVMYWYQQKSSQAPKLLFHYYDKDFNNEADTPDNFQSRRPNTSFCFLDIRSPGLGDTAMYLCATSRGGDRGVKYGYTFGSGTRLTVV.